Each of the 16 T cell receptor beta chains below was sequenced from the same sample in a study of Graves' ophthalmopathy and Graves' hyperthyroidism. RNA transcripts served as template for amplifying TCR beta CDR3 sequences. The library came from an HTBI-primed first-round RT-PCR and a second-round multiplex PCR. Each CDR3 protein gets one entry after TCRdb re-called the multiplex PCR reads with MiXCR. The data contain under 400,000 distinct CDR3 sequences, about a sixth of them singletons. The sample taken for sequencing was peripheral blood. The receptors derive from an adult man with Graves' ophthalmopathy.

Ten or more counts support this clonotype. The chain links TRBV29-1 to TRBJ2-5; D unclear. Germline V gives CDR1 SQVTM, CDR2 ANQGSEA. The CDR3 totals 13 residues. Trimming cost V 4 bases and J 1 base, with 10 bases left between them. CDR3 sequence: CSVVFYSQETQYF. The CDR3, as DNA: TGCAGCGTTGTGTTCTATTCCCAAGAGACCCAGTACTTC.

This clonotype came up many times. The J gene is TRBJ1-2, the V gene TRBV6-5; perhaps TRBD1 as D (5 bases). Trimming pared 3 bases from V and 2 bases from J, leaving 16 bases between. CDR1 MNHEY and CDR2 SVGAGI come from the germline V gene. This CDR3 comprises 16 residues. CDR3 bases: TGTGCCAGCAGTTATATCCGTACAGGAGGAAACTATGGCTACACCTTC. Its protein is CASSYIRTGGNYGYTF.

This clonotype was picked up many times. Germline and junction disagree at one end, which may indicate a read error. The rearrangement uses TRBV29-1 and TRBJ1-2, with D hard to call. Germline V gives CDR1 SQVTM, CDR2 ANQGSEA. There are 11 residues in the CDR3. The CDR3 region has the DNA TGCAGCGTTCAAGATGGCAATGGCTACACCTTC. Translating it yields CSVQDGNGYTF.

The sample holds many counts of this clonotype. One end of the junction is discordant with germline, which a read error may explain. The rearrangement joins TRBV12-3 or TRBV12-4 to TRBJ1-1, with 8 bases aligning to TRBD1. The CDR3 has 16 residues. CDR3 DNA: TGTGCCGGCAGTCCCAACCGACAGGGGTTAAACACTGAAGCTTTCTTT. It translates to CAGSPNRQGLNTEAFF.

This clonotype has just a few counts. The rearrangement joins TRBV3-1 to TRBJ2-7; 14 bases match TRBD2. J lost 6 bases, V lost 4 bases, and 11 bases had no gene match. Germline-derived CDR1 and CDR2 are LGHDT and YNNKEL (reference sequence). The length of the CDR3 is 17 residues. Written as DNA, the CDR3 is TGTGCCAGCAGCCCAAGCGGAGGGGGACTAGCGGGAGTCGAGCAGTACTTC. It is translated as CASSPSGGGLAGVEQYF.

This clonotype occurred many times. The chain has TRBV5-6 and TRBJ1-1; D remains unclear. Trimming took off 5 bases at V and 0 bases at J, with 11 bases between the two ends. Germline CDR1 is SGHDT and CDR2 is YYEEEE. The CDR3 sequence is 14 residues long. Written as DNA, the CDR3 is TGTGCCAGCAGGGCGGTAGGGATGAACACTGAAGCTTTCTTT. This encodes CASRAVGMNTEAFF.

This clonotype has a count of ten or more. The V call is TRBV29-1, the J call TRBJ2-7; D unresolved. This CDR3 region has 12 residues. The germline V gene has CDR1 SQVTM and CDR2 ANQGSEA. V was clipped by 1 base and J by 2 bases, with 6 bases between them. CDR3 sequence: CSVEGAAYEQYF. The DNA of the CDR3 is TGCAGCGTTGAAGGGGCTGCCTACGAGCAGTACTTC.

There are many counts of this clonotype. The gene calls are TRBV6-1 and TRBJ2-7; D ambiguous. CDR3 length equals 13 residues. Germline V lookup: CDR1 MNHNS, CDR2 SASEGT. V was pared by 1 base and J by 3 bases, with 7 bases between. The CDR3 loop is CASSEVNRYEQYF. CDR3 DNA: TGTGCCAGCAGTGAAGTTAACCGCTACGAGCAGTACTTC.

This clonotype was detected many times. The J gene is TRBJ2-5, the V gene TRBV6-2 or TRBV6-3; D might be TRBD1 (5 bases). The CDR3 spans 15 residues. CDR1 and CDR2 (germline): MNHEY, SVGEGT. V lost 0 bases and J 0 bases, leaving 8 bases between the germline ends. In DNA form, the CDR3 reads TGTGCCAGCAGTTACTCTCTAGGGGACCAAGAGACCCAGTACTTC. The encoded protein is CASSYSLGDQETQYF.

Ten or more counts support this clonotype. CDR3 region: CASSPDGYGYTF. The CDR3 DNA reads TGTGCCAGCAGCCCAGACGGCTATGGCTACACCTTC. The chain carries TRBV14 and TRBJ1-2; D gene unclear. Germline values: CDR1 SGHDN, CDR2 FVKESK. The CDR3 runs to 12 residues. V was pared by 4 bases and J by 4 bases, with 7 bases between.

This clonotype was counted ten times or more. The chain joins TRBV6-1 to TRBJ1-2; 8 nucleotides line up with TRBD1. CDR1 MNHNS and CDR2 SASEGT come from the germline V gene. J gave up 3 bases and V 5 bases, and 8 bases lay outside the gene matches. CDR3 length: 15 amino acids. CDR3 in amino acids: CASSRGTGRDYGYTF. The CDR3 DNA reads TGTGCCAGCAGTCGAGGGACAGGACGAGACTATGGCTACACCTTC.

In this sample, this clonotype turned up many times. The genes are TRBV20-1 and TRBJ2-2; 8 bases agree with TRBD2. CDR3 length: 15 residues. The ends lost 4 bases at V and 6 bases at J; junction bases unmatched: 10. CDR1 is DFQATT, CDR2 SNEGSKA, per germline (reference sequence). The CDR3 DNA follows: TGCAGTGCTACCCTAGACGGGAGGGCTGCCGGGGAGCTGTTTTTT. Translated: CSATLDGRAAGELFF.

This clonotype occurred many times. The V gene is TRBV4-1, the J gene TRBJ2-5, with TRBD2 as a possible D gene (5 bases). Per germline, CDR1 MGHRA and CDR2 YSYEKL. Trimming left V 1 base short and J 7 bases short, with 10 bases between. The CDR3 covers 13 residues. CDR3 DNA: TGCGCCAGCAGCCAAGTAGCAGCGGTGACCCAGTACTTC. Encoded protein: CASSQVAAVTQYF.

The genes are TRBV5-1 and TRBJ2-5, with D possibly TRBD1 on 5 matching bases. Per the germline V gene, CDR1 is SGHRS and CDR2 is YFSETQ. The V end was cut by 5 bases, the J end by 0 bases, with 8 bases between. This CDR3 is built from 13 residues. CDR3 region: CASRAGHQETQYF. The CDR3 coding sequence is TGCGCCAGCAGGGCAGGGCACCAAGAGACCCAGTACTTC.

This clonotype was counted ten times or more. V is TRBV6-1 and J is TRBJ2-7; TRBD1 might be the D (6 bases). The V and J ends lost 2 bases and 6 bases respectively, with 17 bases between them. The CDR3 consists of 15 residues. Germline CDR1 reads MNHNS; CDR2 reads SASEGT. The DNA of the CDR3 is TGTGCCAGCAGTGAATCATCAGGGGTACTGAGCGAGCAGTACTTC. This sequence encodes CASSESSGVLSEQYF.

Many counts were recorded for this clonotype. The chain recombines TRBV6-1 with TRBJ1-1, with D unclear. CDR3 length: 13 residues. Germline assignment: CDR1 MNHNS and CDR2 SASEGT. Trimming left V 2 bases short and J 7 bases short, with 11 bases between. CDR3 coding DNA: TGTGCCAGCAGTGAATTAGGGCAGAGTGAAGCTTTCTTT. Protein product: CASSELGQSEAFF.